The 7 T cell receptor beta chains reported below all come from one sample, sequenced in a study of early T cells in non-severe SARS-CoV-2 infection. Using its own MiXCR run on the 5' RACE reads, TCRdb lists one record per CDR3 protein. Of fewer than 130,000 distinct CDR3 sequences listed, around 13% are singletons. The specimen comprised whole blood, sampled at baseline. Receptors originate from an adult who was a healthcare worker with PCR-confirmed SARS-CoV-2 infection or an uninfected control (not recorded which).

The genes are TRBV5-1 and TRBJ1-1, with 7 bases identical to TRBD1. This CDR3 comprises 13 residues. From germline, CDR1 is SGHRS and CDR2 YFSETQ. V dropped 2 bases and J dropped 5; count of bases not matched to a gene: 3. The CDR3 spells CASSFTGETEAFF. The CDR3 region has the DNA TGCGCCAGCAGCTTCACAGGGGAAACTGAAGCTTTCTTT.

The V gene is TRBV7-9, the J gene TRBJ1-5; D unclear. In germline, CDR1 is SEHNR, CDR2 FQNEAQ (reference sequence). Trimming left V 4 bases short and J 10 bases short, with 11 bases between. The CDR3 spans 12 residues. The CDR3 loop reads CASSWGESPQHF. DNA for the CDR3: TGTGCCAGCAGCTGGGGTGAAAGCCCCCAGCATTTT.

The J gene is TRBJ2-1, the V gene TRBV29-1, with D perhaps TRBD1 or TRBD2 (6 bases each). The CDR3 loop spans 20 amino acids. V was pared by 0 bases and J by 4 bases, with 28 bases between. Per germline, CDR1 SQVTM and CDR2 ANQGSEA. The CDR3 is CSVEDRGHAGILTNYNEQFF. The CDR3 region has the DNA TGCAGCGTTGAAGATCGGGGGCACGCCGGGATCCTAACTAATTACAATGAGCAGTTCTTC.

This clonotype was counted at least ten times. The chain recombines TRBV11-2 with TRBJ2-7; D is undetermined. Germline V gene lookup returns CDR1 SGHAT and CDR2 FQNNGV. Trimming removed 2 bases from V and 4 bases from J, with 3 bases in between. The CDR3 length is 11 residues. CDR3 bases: TGTGCCAGCAGCTTACAGTACGAGCAGTACTTC. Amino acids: CASSLQYEQYF.

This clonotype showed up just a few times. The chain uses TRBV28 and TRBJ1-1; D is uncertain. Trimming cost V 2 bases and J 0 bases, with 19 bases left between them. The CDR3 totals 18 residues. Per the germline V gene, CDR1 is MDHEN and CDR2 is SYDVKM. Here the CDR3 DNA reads TGTGCCAGCAGTTTAATGGTCCCCGCCCTGTCAGTGAACACTGAAGCTTTCTTT. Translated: CASSLMVPALSVNTEAFF.

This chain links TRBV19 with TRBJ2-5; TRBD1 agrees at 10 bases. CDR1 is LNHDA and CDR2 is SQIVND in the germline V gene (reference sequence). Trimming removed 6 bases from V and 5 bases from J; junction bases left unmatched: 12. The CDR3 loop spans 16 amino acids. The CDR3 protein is CASSKSGQGIRETQYF. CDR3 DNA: TGTGCCAGTAGCAAGTCGGGACAGGGGATCAGGGAGACCCAGTACTTC.

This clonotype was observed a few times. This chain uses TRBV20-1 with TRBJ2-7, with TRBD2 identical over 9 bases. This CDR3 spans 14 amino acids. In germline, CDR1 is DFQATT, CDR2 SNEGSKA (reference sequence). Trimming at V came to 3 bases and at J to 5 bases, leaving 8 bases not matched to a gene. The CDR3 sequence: CSASIPSGNDEQYF. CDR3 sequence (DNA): TGCAGTGCTAGCATACCTAGCGGGAACGACGAGCAGTACTTC.